This entry lists 31 T cell receptor beta chains sequenced from one sample in a study of blood T cell repertoires in COVID-19. The assay was immunoSEQ multiplex PCR, and TCRdb's table has in-frame clones only and misses some. The sample comprises more than 200,000 clones, roughly 84% of which are singletons, and 4% rests with the top ten. Sequenced: peripheral blood. Source of these receptors: a woman in her thirties or forties with active or convalescent COVID-19.

This chain uses TRBV19 with TRBJ1-2; 7 bases are shared with TRBD1. CDR3 size: 17 residues. Trimming at V came to 4 bases and at J to 2 bases, leaving 13 bases not matched to a gene. Germline CDR1 is LNHDA and CDR2 is SQIVND (reference sequence). This chain's CDR3 is CASSTSPRDSENYGYTF. For the CDR3, the DNA is TGTGCCAGTAGTACGAGCCCCCGGGACAGCGAGAACTATGGCTACACCTTC.

V gene TRBV18 combines with J gene TRBJ1-2, with 11 bases aligning to TRBD1. This CDR3 region has 14 residues. Unmatched junction bases numbered 3, after V lost 6 bases and J lost 3 bases. Germline V gives CDR1 KGHSH, CDR2 LQKENI. CDR3 sequence (DNA): TGTGCCAGCTCCCTGGGACAGGGGGACTATGGCTACACCTTC. Translating it yields CASSLGQGDYGYTF.

This chain uses TRBV2 with TRBJ2-2; 7 bases are shared with TRBD2. The germline V gene has CDR1 SNHLY and CDR2 FYNNEI. V dropped 3 bases and J dropped 7; count of bases not matched to a gene: 2. This CDR3 comprises 13 residues. CDR3 sequence reads: CASSEGGYGELFF. In DNA form, the CDR3 reads TGTGCCAGCAGTGAGGGGGGGTACGGGGAGCTGTTTTTT. The full variable domain, with the rest looked up from reference TRBV2 and TRBJ2-2, is EPEVTQTPSHQVTQMGQEVILRCVPISNHLYFYWYRQILGQKVEFLVSFYNNEISEKSEIFDDQFSVERPDGSNFTLKIRSTKLEDSAMYFCASSEGGYGELFFGEGSRLTVL.

This chain links TRBV5-1 with TRBJ1-3, with a weak D call TRBD1 (5 bases). The CDR3 length is 14 residues. From germline, CDR1 is SGHRS and CDR2 YFSETQ. V lost 5 bases and J lost 2, with 11 bases in between. CDR3 residues: CASRQGSPGNTIYF. In nucleotides, the CDR3 is TGCGCCAGCAGGCAGGGAAGTCCTGGAAACACCATATATTTT.

The chain joins TRBV4-1 to TRBJ1-1; tentatively, D is TRBD1 (6 bases). In germline, CDR1 is MGHRA, CDR2 YSYEKL. The CDR3 contains 17 residues. Trimming took off 0 bases at V and 0 bases at J, with 14 bases between the two ends. CDR3 sequence reads: CASSQDGTPSMNTEAFF. DNA for the CDR3: TGCGCCAGCAGCCAAGATGGGACACCAAGCATGAACACTGAAGCTTTCTTT.

The V gene is TRBV19, the J gene TRBJ1-4, with D possibly matching TRBD1 (5 bases). V was cut by 8 bases and J by 6 bases, with 13 bases left in between. Germline V gene data show CDR1 as LNHDA and CDR2 as SQIVND (reference sequence). This CDR3 has 13 amino acids. The CDR3: CASRRQQDEKLFF. CDR3 nucleotide sequence: TGTGCCAGTCGAAGACAGCAGGATGAAAAACTGTTTTTT.

The J gene is TRBJ2-3, the V gene TRBV11-2; 10 bases fit TRBD2. The CDR3 length is 17 residues. From germline, CDR1 is SGHAT and CDR2 FQNNGV. The V gene end was trimmed by 5 bases and the J gene end by 1 base; junction bases not matched to a gene: 9. CDR3 DNA: TGTGCCAGCAGCCCAGCCTTAGCGGGGGGAGGCACAGATACGCAGTATTTT. This encodes CASSPALAGGGTDTQYF.

The CDR3 loop reads CASSAAPAEYNTEAFF. CDR3 nucleotides: TGTGCCAGCTCCGCGGCCCCGGCAGAGTACAACACTGAAGCTTTCTTT. J is TRBJ1-1 and V is TRBV18; no clear D gene. The germline V and J ends were trimmed by 6 bases and 2 bases, with 19 bases remaining between them. Germline lookup yields CDR1 KGHSH and CDR2 LQKENI. This CDR3 has 16 amino acids.

This clone appeared a few times. The rearrangement joins TRBV20-1 to TRBJ1-2; D is ambiguous. Germline V gene lookup returns CDR1 DFQATT and CDR2 SNEGSKA (reference sequence). Trimming took 6 bases from V and 2 from J, leaving 7 bases between them. This CDR3 region has 11 residues. The CDR3 is CSATENYGYTF. CDR3 sequence (DNA): TGCAGTGCAACTGAGAACTATGGCTACACCTTC.

This clone was seen once. The chain carries TRBV18 and TRBJ2-3, with 7 bases aligning to TRBD2. The junction had 9 bases not matched to a gene; V was cut back by 4 bases and J by 2 bases. Looked up from germline, CDR1 is KGHSH and CDR2 is LQKENI. The CDR3 is made up of 16 amino acids. CDR3 DNA: TGTGCCAGCTCACAGCCATGGCGGGAGTCCACAGATACGCAGTATTTT. Translated: CASSQPWRESTDTQYF.

This clone was found a few times. The chain links TRBV19 to TRBJ1-2; 7 bases are shared with TRBD1. Germline V gene sequence: CDR1 LNHDA, CDR2 SQIVND (reference sequence). The V gene end was trimmed by 4 bases and the J gene end by 7 bases; junction bases not matched to a gene: 12. The CDR3 extends over 15 amino acids. The CDR3 here is CASSTAGGGEAGYTF. The CDR3 coding sequence is TGTGCCAGTAGTACCGCCGGAGGGGGCGAAGCTGGCTACACCTTC.

The genes are TRBV24-1 and TRBJ2-7, with 7 bases that match TRBD1. V lost 9 bases, J lost 6 bases, and 7 bases stayed unmatched. The CDR3 covers 12 residues. CDR1 KGHDR and CDR2 SFDVKD come from the germline V gene. Written as DNA, the CDR3 is TGTGCCACCCAGGGGGTGGCTCGCGAGCAGTACTTC. Amino acids: CATQGVAREQYF.

V usage is TRBV5-1 and J usage is TRBJ1-3, with unresolved D. V was pared by 0 bases and J by 4 bases, with 14 bases between. Looked up from germline, CDR1 is SGHRS and CDR2 is YFSETQ. CDR3 length equals 16 residues. CDR3 region: CASSLAGIEVGNTIYF. DNA for the CDR3: TGCGCCAGCAGCTTGGCAGGCATCGAAGTCGGAAACACCATATATTTT.

The V call is TRBV6-2 or TRBV6-3, the J call TRBJ2-7, with 7 bases fitting TRBD2. The germline gives CDR1 MNHEY, CDR2 SVGEGT. With 5 bases clipped from V and 0 bases from J, the junction kept 7 bases outside the gene matches. The CDR3 sequence is 15 residues long. The chain's CDR3 is CASSTVGGDSYEQYV. CDR3 DNA: TGTGCCAGCAGTACGGTGGGGGGGGACTCCTACGAGCAGTACGTC.

V gene TRBV6-5 combines with J gene TRBJ1-5, with D unresolved. The CDR3 is 11 amino acids. CDR1 MNHEY and CDR2 SVGAGI come from the germline V gene. V dropped 6 bases and J dropped 6 bases, with 6 bases sitting between them. CDR3 in DNA: TGTGCCAGCAGCTCGGGTCAGCCCCAGCATTTT. Translation: CASSSGQPQHF.

The rearrangement joins TRBV25-1 to TRBJ1-1; D remains ambiguous. Germline loops: CDR1 MGHDK, CDR2 SYGVNS. Between the trimmed V and J ends, which lost 6 bases and 3 bases, there was a span of 5 bases. The CDR3 length is 11 residues. The CDR3 DNA is TGTGCCAGCAGGGAGTACACTGAAGCTTTCTTT. Its translation is CASREYTEAFF.

This clone was detected only once. This sequence joins TRBV5-1 and TRBJ1-3; no reliable D call. The CDR3 is 15 residues long. Germline-derived CDR1 and CDR2 are SGHRS and YFSETQ. V lost 0 bases and J 4 bases, leaving 11 bases between the germline ends. The CDR3 nucleotides are TGCGCCAGCAGCTTGGGGAGGGTGAACGGAAACACCATATATTTT. Its translation: CASSLGRVNGNTIYF.

V and J are TRBV5-1 and TRBJ1-1; TRBD1 is a possible D gene (5 bases). Trimming stripped 6 bases from V and 4 bases from J, with 13 bases between. The CDR3 spans 13 residues. Germline CDR1 and CDR2: SGHRS and YFSETQ. This CDR3 is CASTFSGGTEAFF. CDR3 sequence (DNA): TGCGCCAGCACCTTCTCGGGGGGCACTGAAGCTTTCTTT.

The genes are TRBV12-3 or TRBV12-4 and TRBJ1-2; no clear D. Trimming pared 6 bases from V and 4 bases from J, leaving 12 bases between. There are 13 residues in the CDR3. DNA for the CDR3: TGTGCCAGCAGCCGTCCCGCGAGCTATGGCTACACCTTC. Amino acids: CASSRPASYGYTF.

This sequence joins TRBV5-4 and TRBJ2-1; maybe TRBD1 (5 bases). The V and J ends lost 4 bases and 6 bases respectively, with 11 bases between them. The CDR3 spans 13 residues. The germline V gene encodes CDR1 SGHNT and CDR2 YYREEE (reference sequence). The CDR3 here is CASSRDRLNEQFF. CDR3 DNA sequence: TGTGCCAGCAGCCGAGACAGACTCAATGAGCAGTTCTTC.

V usage is TRBV19 and J usage is TRBJ2-1, with TRBD2 matching 11 bases. The junction had 5 bases not matched to a gene; V was cut back by 3 bases and J by 7 bases. The CDR3 has 15 residues. Germline V gene sequence: CDR1 LNHDA, CDR2 SQIVND (reference sequence). This CDR3 is CASSIPLAGGNEQFF. The DNA for the CDR3 is TGTGCCAGTAGTATCCCCCTAGCGGGGGGAAATGAGCAGTTCTTC.

The rearrangement joins TRBV2 to TRBJ1-4; D uncertain. This CDR3 comprises 15 residues. Trimming left V 1 base short and J 8 bases short, with 14 bases between. Per the germline V gene, CDR1 is SNHLY and CDR2 is FYNNEI. As DNA, the CDR3 is TGTGCCAGCAGTGAAGGACCCTCGGCGGGGGAAAAACTGTTTTTT. Its translation: CASSEGPSAGEKLFF.

This chain uses TRBV19 with TRBJ1-1; D unresolved. Germline-derived CDR1 and CDR2 are LNHDA and SQIVND (reference sequence). The CDR3 runs 13 residues. V lost 7 bases to trimming and J lost 2 bases, with 11 bases between them. The CDR3 DNA sequence: TGTGCCAGTATGAGGCAGATTAACACTGAAGCTTTCTTT. As protein: CASMRQINTEAFF.

The V call is TRBV30, the J call TRBJ2-3, with 8 bases lining up with TRBD1. Germline V lookup: CDR1 GTSNPN, CDR2 SVGIG (reference sequence). The CDR3 is 14 amino acids. The V gene end was trimmed by 5 bases and the J gene end by 4 bases; junction bases not matched to a gene: 8. The CDR3 loop reads CAWGQGAGADTQYF. The CDR3 DNA sequence: TGTGCCTGGGGCCAGGGGGCGGGCGCAGATACGCAGTATTTT.

The chain couples TRBV14 to TRBJ1-1; 7 positions agree with TRBD1. The V gene's germline CDR1 is SGHDN and CDR2 FVKESK. CDR3 length: 13 amino acids. V was clipped by 4 bases and J by 5 bases; unmatched bases: 4. The CDR3 protein is CASSLGTETEAFF. The CDR3 bases are TGTGCCAGCAGCCTCGGGACAGAGACTGAAGCTTTCTTT.

In its sample, this clone was seen many times. Other nucleotide sequences from this sample produce the same CDR3. The genes are TRBV5-4 and TRBJ2-7, with a possible D match to TRBD2 (6 bases). V dropped 2 bases and J dropped 5 bases, with 11 bases sitting between them. The CDR3 has 13 amino acids. The germline gives CDR1 SGHNT, CDR2 YYREEE (reference sequence). CDR3 bases: TGTGCCAGCAGCTTAGGAGGGCGGGACGAGCAGTACTTC. As protein: CASSLGGRDEQYF.

The V call is TRBV7-2, the J call TRBJ1-4; 7 bases align to TRBD1. V lost 5 bases and J lost 4; bases outside the gene matches: 4. The CDR3 contains 14 residues. The germline V gene has CDR1 SGHTA and CDR2 FQGNSA. The CDR3 reads CASSIDRVNEKLFF. The CDR3 nucleotides read TGTGCCAGCAGCATCGACAGGGTTAATGAAAAACTGTTTTTT.

The chain combines TRBV28 with TRBJ1-2; a possible D gene is TRBD1 (5 bases). The CDR3 contains 15 residues. Trimming removed 7 bases from V and 6 bases from J, with 21 bases in between. From germline, CDR1 is MDHEN and CDR2 SYDVKM. CDR3 protein: CASTLGGSGMDGYTF. The CDR3 coding sequence is TGTGCCAGCACCCTTGGGGGGTCGGGGATGGATGGCTACACCTTC.

This clone was recorded at least ten times. J is TRBJ1-5 and V is TRBV4-1; the match to TRBD1 covers 9 bases. The CDR3 contains 18 residues. Looked up from germline, CDR1 is MGHRA and CDR2 is YSYEKL. The V segment lost 4 bases and the J segment 6 bases; nucleotides outside the gene matches: 16. CDR3 nucleotides: TGCGCCAGCAGCCGCTATACGTCGGGACAGGGCGTAACTCAGCCCCAGCATTTT. The encoded protein is CASSRYTSGQGVTQPQHF.

This clone was counted only a few times. The chain links TRBV11-3 to TRBJ2-1, with D uncertain. V dropped 1 base and J dropped 7 bases, with 5 bases sitting between them. CDR1 is SGHNT, CDR2 YENEEA, per germline. This CDR3 has 12 amino acids. CDR3 coding DNA: TGTGCCAGCAGCTTAGTCAGAAATGAGCAGTTCTTC. Its protein product is CASSLVRNEQFF.

Worth noting for this clone: The sample holds other DNA sequences that translate to the same CDR3. The rearrangement joins TRBV30 to TRBJ1-5; no clear D gene. This CDR3 comprises 13 residues. Looked up from germline, CDR1 is GTSNPN and CDR2 is SVGIG (reference sequence). Trimming stripped 2 bases from V and 4 bases from J, with 9 bases between. CDR3 amino acids: CAWSTRENQPQHF. The CDR3 DNA is TGTGCCTGGAGTACTCGGGAGAATCAGCCCCAGCATTTT.